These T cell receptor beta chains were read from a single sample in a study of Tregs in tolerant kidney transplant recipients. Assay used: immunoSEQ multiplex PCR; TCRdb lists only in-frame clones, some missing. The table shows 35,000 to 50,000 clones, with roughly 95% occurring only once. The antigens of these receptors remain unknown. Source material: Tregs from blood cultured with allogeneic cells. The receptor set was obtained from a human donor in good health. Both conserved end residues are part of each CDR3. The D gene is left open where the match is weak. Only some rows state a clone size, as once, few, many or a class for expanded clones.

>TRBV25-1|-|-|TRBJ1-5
TGTGCCAGCAGTCTCGCGGGGAATCAGCCCCAGCATTTT
CASSLAGNQPQHF
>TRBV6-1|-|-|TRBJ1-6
TGTGCCAGCAACGTCTTGAGTTCCAATTCACCCCTCCACTTT
CASNVLSSNSPLHF
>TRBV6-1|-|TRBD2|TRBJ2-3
TGTGCCAGCAGGGGACTCGCGGGGGGCACAGATACGCAGTATTTT
CASRGLAGGTDTQYF
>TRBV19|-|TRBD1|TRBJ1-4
TGTGCCAGTAGTCCTAACAGGGGGCTGGGTGAAAAACTGTTTTTT
CASSPNRGLGEKLFF
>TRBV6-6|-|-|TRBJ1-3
TGTGCCAGCAGTTACGACGGCCGCTCTGGAAACACCATATATTTT
CASSYDGRSGNTIYF
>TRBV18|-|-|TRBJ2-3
TGTGCCAGCTCACCAACAGCAGGGTCAGATACGCAGTATTTT
CASSPTAGSDTQYF
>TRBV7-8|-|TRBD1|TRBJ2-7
TGTGCCAGCAGAAAGTGGACAGGGGCCCCCTACGAGCAGTACTTC
CASRKWTGAPYEQYF
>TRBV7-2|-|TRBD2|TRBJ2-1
TGTGCCAGCAGCAGCCCCCGGGGGGGGGCTTACAATGAGCAGTTCTTC
CASSSPRGGAYNEQFF
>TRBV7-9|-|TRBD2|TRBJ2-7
TGTGCCAGCAGCCCCTCCTATGTGGGAGCGGGGCCGACCTACGAGCAGTACTTC
CASSPSYVGAGPTYEQYF
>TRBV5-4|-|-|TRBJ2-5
TGTGCCAGCAGCTCCCAGCTTCAAGAGACCCAGTACTTC
CASSSQLQETQYF
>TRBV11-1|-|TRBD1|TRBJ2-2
TGTGCCAGCAGCTTCTACAGGGGCAGCGGGGAGCTGTTTTTT
CASSFYRGSGELFF
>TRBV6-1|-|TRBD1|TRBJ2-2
TGTGCCAGCATAGGACAGGGCGCTAACACCGGGGAGCTGTTTTTT
CASIGQGANTGELFF
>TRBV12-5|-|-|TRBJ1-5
TGTGCTAGTGGTTTCCTGGACAGCCAAGGCAATCAGCCCCAGCATTTT
CASGFLDSQGNQPQHF
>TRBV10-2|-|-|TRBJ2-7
TGCGCCAGCAGCAACAGGGTAGCGGGTCCGCCCTACGAGCAGTACTTC
CASSNRVAGPPYEQYF
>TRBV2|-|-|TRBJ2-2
TGTGCCAGCACCAGGGGGGCCGGGGAGCTGTTTTTT
CASTRGAGELFF
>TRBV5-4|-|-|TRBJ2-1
TGTGCCAGCAGCTTGACTCCAGGGGATAGCTCCTACAATGAGCAGTTCTTC
CASSLTPGDSSYNEQFF
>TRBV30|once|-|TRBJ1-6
TGTGCCTGGAGTGTACCGGTGGGGGGTTCACCCCTCCACTTT
CAWSVPVGGSPLHF
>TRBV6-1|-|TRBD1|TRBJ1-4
TGTGCCAGCAGGCGGACAGGGGGTGGTGAAAAACTGTTTTTT
CASRRTGGGEKLFF
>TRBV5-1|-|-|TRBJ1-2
TGCGCCAGCAGCTCACGGGCCCAGGGAGGCTACACCTTC
CASSSRAQGGYTF
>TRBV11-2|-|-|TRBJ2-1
TGTGCCAGCAGCTTAGATCCATACTACAATGAGCAGTTCTTC
CASSLDPYYNEQFF
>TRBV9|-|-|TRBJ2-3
TGTGCCAGCAGCGTAGGGGGGGCGCAGATAACAGATACGCAGTATTTT
CASSVGGAQITDTQYF
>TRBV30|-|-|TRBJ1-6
TGTGCCTGGAGTATGGGCCCTTGGAATTCACCCCTCCACTTT
CAWSMGPWNSPLHF
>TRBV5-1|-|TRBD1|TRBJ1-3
TGCGCCAGCAGCCCCCGGACAGGGGGTGGTGGAAACACCATATATTTT
CASSPRTGGGGNTIYF
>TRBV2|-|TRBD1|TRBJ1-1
TGTGCCCCACAGGGTGCAGGGGGCACTGAAGCTTTCTTT
CAPQGAGGTEAFF